This TCR beta chain was sequenced for a study of blood T cells in healthy people across ages. CDR1 is SGHTA and CDR2 is FQGNSA in the germline V gene. The CDR3 totals 14 residues. The germline V and J ends were trimmed by 6 bases and 6 bases, with 17 bases remaining between them. Using a J-beta primer mix together with a sample-barcoded 5' primer, a second PCR was run for about 7 to 12 cycles. TCRdb re-analysed the 5' RACE reads in MiXCR, keeping a single row per CDR3 protein. The table includes about 1.4 million distinct CDR3 sequences, approximately 59% detected once. The clonotype was recovered from a man between 18 and 35 years old in good health. The rearrangement uses TRBV7-2 and TRBJ2-5; D could derive from TRBD1 or TRBD2 (5 bases each). Material: blood. The CDR3 is CASSQDPTGQTQYF. The CDR3 DNA is TGTGCCAGCAGTCAGGACCCCACGGGGCAGACCCAGTACTTC.